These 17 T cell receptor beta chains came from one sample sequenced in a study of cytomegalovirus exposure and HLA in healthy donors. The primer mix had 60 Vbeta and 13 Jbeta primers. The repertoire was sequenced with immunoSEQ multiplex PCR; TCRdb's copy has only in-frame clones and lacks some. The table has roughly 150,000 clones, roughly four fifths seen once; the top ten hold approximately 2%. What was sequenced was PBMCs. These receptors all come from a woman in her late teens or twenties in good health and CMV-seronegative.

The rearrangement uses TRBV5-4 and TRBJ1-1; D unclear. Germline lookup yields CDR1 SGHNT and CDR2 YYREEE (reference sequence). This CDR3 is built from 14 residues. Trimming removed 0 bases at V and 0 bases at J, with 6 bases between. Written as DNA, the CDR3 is TGTGCCAGCAGCTTGGTTGGGCTGAACACTGAAGCTTTCTTT. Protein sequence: CASSLVGLNTEAFF. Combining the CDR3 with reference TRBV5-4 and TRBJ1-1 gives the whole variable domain ETGVTQSPTHLIKTRGQQVTLRCSSQSGHNTVSWYQQALGQGPQFIFQYYREEENGRGNFPPRFSGLQFPNYSSELNVNALELDDSALYLCASSLVGLNTEAFFGQGTRLTVV.

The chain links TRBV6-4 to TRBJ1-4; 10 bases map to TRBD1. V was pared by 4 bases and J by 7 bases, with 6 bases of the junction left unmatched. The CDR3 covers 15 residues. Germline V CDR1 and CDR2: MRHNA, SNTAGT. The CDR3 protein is CASSAMTGGAEKLFF. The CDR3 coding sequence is TGTGCCAGCAGTGCCATGACAGGGGGCGCTGAAAAACTGTTTTTT.

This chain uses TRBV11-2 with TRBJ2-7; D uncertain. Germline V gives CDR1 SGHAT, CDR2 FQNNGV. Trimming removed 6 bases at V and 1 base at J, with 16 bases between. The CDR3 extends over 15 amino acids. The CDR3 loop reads CASRPKTNPSYEQYF. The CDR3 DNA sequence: TGTGCCAGCAGGCCTAAGACAAATCCTTCCTACGAGCAGTACTTC.

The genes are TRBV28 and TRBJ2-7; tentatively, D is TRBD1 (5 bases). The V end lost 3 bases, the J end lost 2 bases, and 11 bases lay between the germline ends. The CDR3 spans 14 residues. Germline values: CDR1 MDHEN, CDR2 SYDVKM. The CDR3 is CASSFSRVAYEQYF. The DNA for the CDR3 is TGTGCCAGCAGTTTTTCCAGGGTGGCCTACGAGCAGTACTTC.

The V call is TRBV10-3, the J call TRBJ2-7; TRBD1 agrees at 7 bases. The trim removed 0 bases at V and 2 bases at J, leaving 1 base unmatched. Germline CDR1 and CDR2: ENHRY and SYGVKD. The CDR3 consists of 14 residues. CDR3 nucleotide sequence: TGTGCCATCAGTGAGTCGGGACAGACCTACGAGCAGTACTTC. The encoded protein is CAISESGQTYEQYF.

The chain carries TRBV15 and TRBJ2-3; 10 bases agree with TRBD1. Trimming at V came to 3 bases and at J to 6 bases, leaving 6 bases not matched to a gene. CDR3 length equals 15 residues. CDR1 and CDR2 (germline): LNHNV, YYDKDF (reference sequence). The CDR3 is CATSSRQGASDTQYF. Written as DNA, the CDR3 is TGTGCCACCAGCAGCCGACAGGGGGCGTCGGATACGCAGTATTTT.

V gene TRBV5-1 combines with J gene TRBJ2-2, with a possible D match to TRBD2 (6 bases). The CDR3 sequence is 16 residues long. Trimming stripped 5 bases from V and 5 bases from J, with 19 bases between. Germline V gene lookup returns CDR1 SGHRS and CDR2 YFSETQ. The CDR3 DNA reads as TGCGCCAGCAGGCCGGGGAGCGGGTTGAATACCGGGGAGCTGTTTTTT. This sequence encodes CASRPGSGLNTGELFF.

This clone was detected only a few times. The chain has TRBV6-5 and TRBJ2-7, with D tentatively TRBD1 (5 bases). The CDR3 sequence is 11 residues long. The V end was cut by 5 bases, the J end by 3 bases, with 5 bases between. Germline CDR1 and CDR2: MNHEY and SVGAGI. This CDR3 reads CASSDSYEQYF. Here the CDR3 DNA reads TGTGCCAGCAGTGACAGCTACGAGCAGTACTTC.

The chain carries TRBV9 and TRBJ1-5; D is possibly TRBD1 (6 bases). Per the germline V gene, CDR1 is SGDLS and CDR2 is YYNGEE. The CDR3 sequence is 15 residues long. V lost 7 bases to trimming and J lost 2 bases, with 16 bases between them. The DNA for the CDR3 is TGTGCCAGCCAAGGGGAACAGGGTGGCAATCAGCCCCAGCATTTT. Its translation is CASQGEQGGNQPQHF.

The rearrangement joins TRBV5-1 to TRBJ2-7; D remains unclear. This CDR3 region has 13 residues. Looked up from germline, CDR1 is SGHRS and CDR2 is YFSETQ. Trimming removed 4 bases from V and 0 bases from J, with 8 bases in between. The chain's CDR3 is CASSLRSSYEQYF. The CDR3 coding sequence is TGCGCCAGCAGCCTTAGAAGCTCCTACGAGCAGTACTTC.

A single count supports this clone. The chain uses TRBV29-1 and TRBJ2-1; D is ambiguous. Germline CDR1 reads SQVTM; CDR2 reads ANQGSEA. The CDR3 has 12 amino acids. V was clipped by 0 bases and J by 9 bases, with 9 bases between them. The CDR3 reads CSVEDLQVEQFF. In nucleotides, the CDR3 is TGCAGCGTTGAAGATCTTCAGGTTGAGCAGTTCTTC.

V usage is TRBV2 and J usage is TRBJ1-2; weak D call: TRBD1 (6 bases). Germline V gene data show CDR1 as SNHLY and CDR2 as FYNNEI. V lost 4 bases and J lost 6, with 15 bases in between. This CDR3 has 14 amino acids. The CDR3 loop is CASSAQGLPDGYTF. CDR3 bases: TGTGCCAGCAGTGCACAGGGATTGCCTGATGGCTACACCTTC.

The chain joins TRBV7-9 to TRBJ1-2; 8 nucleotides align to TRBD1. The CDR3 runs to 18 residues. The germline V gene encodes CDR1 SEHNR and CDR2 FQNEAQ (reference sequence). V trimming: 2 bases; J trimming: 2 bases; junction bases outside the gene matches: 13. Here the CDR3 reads CASSLPRQGQGDNYGYTF. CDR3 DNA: TGTGCCAGCAGCTTACCACGACAGGGGCAAGGGGACAACTATGGCTACACCTTC. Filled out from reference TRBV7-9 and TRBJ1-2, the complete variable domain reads DTGVSQNPRHKITKRGQNVTFRCDPISEHNRLYWYRQTLGQGPEFLTYFQNEAQLEKSRLLSDRFSAERPKGSFSTLEIQRTEQGDSAMYLCASSLPRQGQGDNYGYTFGSGTRLTVV.

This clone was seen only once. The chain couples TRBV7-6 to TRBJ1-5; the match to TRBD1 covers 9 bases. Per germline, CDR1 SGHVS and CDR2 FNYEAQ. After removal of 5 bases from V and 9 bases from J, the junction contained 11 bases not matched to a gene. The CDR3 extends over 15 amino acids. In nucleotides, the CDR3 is TGTGCCAGCAGCACTACCGGGACAGGGAGGGGGCCCCAGCATTTT. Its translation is CASSTTGTGRGPQHF.

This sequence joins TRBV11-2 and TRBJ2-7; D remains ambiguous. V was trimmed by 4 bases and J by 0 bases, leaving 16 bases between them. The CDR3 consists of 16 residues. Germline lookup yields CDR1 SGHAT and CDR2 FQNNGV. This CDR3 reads CASSSLSAVISYEQYF. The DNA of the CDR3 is TGTGCCAGCAGCTCCCTGTCCGCGGTAATCTCCTACGAGCAGTACTTC.

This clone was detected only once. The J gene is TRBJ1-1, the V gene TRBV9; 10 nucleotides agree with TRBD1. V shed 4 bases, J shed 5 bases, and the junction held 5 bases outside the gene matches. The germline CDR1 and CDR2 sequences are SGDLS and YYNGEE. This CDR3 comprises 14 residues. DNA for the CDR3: TGTGCCAGCAGCTCGCGGACAGGGGGGACTGAAGCTTTCTTT. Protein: CASSSRTGGTEAFF.

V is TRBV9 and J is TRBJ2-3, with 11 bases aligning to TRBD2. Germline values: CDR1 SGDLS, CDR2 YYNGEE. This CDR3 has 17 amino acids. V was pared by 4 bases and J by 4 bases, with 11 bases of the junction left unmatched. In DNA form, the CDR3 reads TGTGCCAGCAGCTCCCGACTAGCGGGGAAGTGGGCAGATACGCAGTATTTT. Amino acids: CASSSRLAGKWADTQYF. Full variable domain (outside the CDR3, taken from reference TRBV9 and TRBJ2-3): DSGVTQTPKHLITATGQRVTLRCSPRSGDLSVYWYQQSLDQGLQFLIQYYNGEERAKGNILERFSAQQFPDLHSELNLSSLELGDSALYFCASSSRLAGKWADTQYFGPGTRLTVL.